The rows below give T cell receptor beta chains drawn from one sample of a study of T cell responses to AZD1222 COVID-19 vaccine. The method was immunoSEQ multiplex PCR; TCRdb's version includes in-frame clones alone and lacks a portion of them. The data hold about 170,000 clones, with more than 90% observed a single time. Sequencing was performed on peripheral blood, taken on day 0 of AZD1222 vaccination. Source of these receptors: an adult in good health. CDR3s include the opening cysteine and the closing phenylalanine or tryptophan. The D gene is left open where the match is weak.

CDR3 protein: CASSSGSRNEQFF; CDR3 DNA: TGTGCCAGCTCTTCGGGAAGTAGGAATGAGCAGTTCTTC; J gene: TRBJ2-1; V gene: TRBV18; D gene: NA
CDR3 protein: CSVALDRRYGYTF; CDR3 DNA: TGCAGCGTTGCCCTTGACAGGCGCTATGGCTACACCTTC; J gene: TRBJ1-2; V gene: TRBV29-1; D gene: NA
CDR3 protein: CASTRTSGRQNEQFF; CDR3 DNA: TGCGCCAGCACCCGGACTAGCGGGAGGCAGAATGAGCAGTTCTTC; J gene: TRBJ2-1; V gene: TRBV5-1; D gene: TRBD2
CDR3 protein: CAIKPRTGSYNEQFF; CDR3 DNA: TGTGCCATCAAACCCCGGACAGGCTCCTACAATGAGCAGTTCTTC; J gene: TRBJ2-1; V gene: TRBV2; D gene: TRBD1
CDR3 protein: CASSPVDSYNEQFF; CDR3 DNA: TGTGCCAGCAGCCCAGTGGACAGCTACAATGAGCAGTTCTTC; J gene: TRBJ2-1; V gene: TRBV9; D gene: NA
CDR3 protein: CASSLVAGEGTDTQYF; CDR3 DNA: TGTGCCAGTAGTCTAGTAGCGGGAGAAGGCACAGATACGCAGTATTTT; J gene: TRBJ2-3; V gene: TRBV19; D gene: TRBD2
CDR3 protein: CASSLRGVGGYTF; CDR3 DNA: TGTGCCAGCAGTCTCAGAGGGGTAGGGGGCTACACCTTC; J gene: TRBJ1-2; V gene: TRBV6-5; D gene: NA
CDR3 protein: CASSWTGGSDEQYF; CDR3 DNA: TGCGCCAGCAGCTGGACAGGGGGATCAGACGAGCAGTACTTC; J gene: TRBJ2-7; V gene: TRBV5-1; D gene: TRBD1
CDR3 protein: CASSVDWNTEAFF; CDR3 DNA: TGTGCCAGCAGCGTAGATTGGAACACTGAAGCTTTCTTT; J gene: TRBJ1-1; V gene: TRBV7-3; D gene: NA
CDR3 protein: CSVGTGREKLFF; CDR3 DNA: TGCAGCGTTGGGACAGGGAGAGAAAAACTGTTTTTT; J gene: TRBJ1-4; V gene: TRBV29-1; D gene: TRBD1
CDR3 protein: CASSLRDGWPDEQYF; CDR3 DNA: TGTGCCAGCAGCTTACGGGACGGATGGCCGGACGAGCAGTACTTC; J gene: TRBJ2-7; V gene: TRBV7-3; D gene: NA
CDR3 protein: CASSKRRTSGNTGELFF; CDR3 DNA: TGTGCCAGCAGCAAAAGGCGGACTAGCGGGAACACCGGGGAGCTGTTTTTT; J gene: TRBJ2-2; V gene: TRBV21-1; D gene: NA
CDR3 protein: CASSQDGGLSGQPQHF; CDR3 DNA: TGCGCCAGCAGCCAAGATGGGGGGCTTAGCGGTCAGCCCCAGCATTTT; J gene: TRBJ1-5; V gene: TRBV4-1; D gene: NA
CDR3 protein: CASSLVGVNTEAFF; CDR3 DNA: TGTGCCAGCAGCTTGGTAGGGGTGAACACTGAAGCTTTCTTT; J gene: TRBJ1-1; V gene: TRBV7-2; D gene: NA
CDR3 protein: CAWSVLGSYTGELFF; CDR3 DNA: TGTGCCTGGAGTGTACTCGGCAGCTACACCGGGGAGCTGTTTTTT; J gene: TRBJ2-2; V gene: TRBV30; D gene: NA
CDR3 protein: CASSLSGSPNNQPQHF; CDR3 DNA: TGTGCCAGCAGCCTCAGCGGGAGCCCGAACAATCAGCCCCAGCATTTT; J gene: TRBJ1-5; V gene: TRBV4-2; D gene: NA
CDR3 protein: CASSRQGQGGYTF; CDR3 DNA: TGTGCCAGCAGTCGACAGGGGCAGGGTGGCTACACCTTC; J gene: TRBJ1-2; V gene: TRBV27; D gene: TRBD1
CDR3 protein: CATSRWGGPSGNTIYF; CDR3 DNA: TGTGCCACCAGCAGATGGGGGGGACCCTCTGGAAACACCATATATTTT; J gene: TRBJ1-3; V gene: TRBV15; D gene: NA
CDR3 protein: CGSGLISSGNTIYF; CDR3 DNA: TGTGGTTCGGGACTTATAAGCTCTGGAAACACCATATATTTT; J gene: TRBJ1-3; V gene: TRBV19; D gene: NA
CDR3 protein: CASSPGLAGGMNTGELFF; CDR3 DNA: TGTGCCAGCAGTCCCGGACTAGCGGGGGGGATGAACACCGGGGAGCTGTTTTTT; J gene: TRBJ2-2; V gene: TRBV4-2; D gene: TRBD2
CDR3 protein: CASSLEAGEQFF; CDR3 DNA: TGTGCCAGCAGTTTAGAGGCGGGAGAGCAGTTCTTC; J gene: TRBJ2-1; V gene: TRBV27; D gene: NA
CDR3 protein: CASSFSSSPDTQYF; CDR3 DNA: TGTGCCAGCAGCTTTAGTTCCAGCCCAGATACGCAGTATTTT; J gene: TRBJ2-3; V gene: TRBV11-2; D gene: NA
CDR3 protein: CASRTGRLFSYEQYF; CDR3 DNA: TGTGCCAGCAGGACAGGAAGGCTCTTTTCCTACGAGCAGTACTTC; J gene: TRBJ2-7; V gene: TRBV6-5; D gene: NA
CDR3 protein: CASRYSGYGYTF; CDR3 DNA: TGTGCCAGCCGTTACAGTGGGTACGGCTACACCTTC; J gene: TRBJ1-2; V gene: TRBV19; D gene: NA
CDR3 protein: CAWRLTGVNTEAFF; CDR3 DNA: TGTGCCTGGAGGTTGACAGGGGTGAACACTGAAGCTTTCTTT; J gene: TRBJ1-1; V gene: TRBV30; D gene: TRBD1
CDR3 protein: CASSLNDGGELFF; CDR3 DNA: TGCGCCAGCAGCCTAAACGACGGCGGGGAGCTGTTTTTT; J gene: TRBJ2-2; V gene: TRBV4-1; D gene: NA
CDR3 protein: CASSFTAYEQFF; CDR3 DNA: TGTGCCAGCAGTTTTACAGCGTATGAGCAGTTCTTC; J gene: TRBJ2-1; V gene: TRBV6-2/TRBV6-3; D gene: NA
CDR3 protein: CASRNDRVNTEAFF; CDR3 DNA: TGTGCCAGCAGAAACGACAGGGTGAACACTGAAGCTTTCTTT; J gene: TRBJ1-1; V gene: TRBV3-1/TRBV3-2; D gene: TRBD1